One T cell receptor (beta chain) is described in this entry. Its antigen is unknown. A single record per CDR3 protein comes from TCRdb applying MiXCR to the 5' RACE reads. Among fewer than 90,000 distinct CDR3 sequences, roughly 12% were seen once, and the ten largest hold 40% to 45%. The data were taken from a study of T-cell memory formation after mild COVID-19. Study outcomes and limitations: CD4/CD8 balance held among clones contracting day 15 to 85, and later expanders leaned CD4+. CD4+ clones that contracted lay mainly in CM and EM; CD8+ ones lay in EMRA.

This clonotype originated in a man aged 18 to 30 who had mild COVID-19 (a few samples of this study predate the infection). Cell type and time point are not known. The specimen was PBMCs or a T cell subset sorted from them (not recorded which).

The DNA of the CDR3 is TGTGCCAGCAGTTTATACGGCGGAACCTACGAGCAGTACTTC. Its protein is CASSLYGGTYEQYF. The V call is TRBV27, the J call TRBJ2-7; D is unclear. The length of the CDR3 is 14 residues. Germline V gene sequence: CDR1 MNHEY, CDR2 SMNVEV (reference sequence). With 1 base removed from V and 2 bases from J, the gap between germline ends came to 9 bases.